This record concerns one T cell receptor (beta chain) sequence. Its specificity is not known. The sample originates from a study of T cells in localized non-small cell lung cancer. This table comes from immunoSEQ multiplex PCR, and its TCRdb copy is limited to in-frame clones, with some not included. The sample lists 25,000 to 30,000 clones; 70% to 90% were seen once. Overall study results and limits: The study detected a median roughly 57 of the top 100 tumor clones in adjacent lung. There was higher T cell clonality in uninvolved adjacent lung than in tumor, and it was highest there.

Trimming cost V 5 bases and J 0 bases; bases outside gene matches: 3. Germline V gene sequence: CDR1 SGHRS, CDR2 YFSETQ. The CDR3 has 16 amino acids. The receptor was isolated from a woman aged 18-50 years with stage I lung adenocarcinoma. The V call is TRBV5-1, the J call TRBJ2-6; 9 positions agree with TRBD1. The input for sequencing was peripheral blood, taken before any cancer treatment. CDR3 bases: TGCGCCAGCAGTCGGGACAGGGTCTCTGGGGCCAACGTCCTGACTTTC. Protein product: CASSRDRVSGANVLTF.